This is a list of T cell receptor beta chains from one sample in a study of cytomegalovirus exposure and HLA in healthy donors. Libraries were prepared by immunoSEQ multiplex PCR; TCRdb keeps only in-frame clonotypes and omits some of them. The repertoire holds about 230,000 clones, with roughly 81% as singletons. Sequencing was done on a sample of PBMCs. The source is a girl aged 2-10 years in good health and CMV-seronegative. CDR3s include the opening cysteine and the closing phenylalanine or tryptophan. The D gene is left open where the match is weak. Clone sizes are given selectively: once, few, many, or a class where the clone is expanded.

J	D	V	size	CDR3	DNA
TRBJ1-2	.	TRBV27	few	CASSPGRINYGYTF	TGTGCCAGCAGTCCAGGCAGGATTAACTATGGCTACACCTTC
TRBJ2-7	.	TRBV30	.	CAWSSSGHMREQYF	TGTGCCTGGAGCTCTTCAGGGCATATGCGGGAGCAGTACTTC
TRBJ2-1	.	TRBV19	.	CAQWVRLRLGRNNEQFF	TGTGCCCAATGGGTTCGGCTGAGACTAGGACGGAACAATGAGCAGTTCTTC
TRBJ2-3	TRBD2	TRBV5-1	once	CASSLPLAGATDTQYF	TGCGCCAGCAGCTTGCCCCTAGCGGGGGCCACAGATACGCAGTATTTT
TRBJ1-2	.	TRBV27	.	CASSNRPLGYGYTF	TGTGCCAGCAGTAACAGGCCGCTGGGGTATGGCTACACCTTC
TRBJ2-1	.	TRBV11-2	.	CASSRLSGLSTNEQFF	TGTGCCAGCAGCAGACTCTCGGGACTCTCAACGAATGAGCAGTTCTTC
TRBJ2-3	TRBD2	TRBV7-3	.	CASSASGGLTDTQYF	TGTGCCAGCAGCGCTTCGGGGGGGCTCACAGATACGCAGTATTTT
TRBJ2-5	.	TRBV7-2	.	CASSLSAFQETQYF	TGTGCCAGCAGCTTATCCGCGTTCCAAGAGACCCAGTACTTC
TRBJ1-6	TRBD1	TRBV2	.	CASSHRTGPSSYNSPLHF	TGTGCCAGCAGCCACCGGACAGGGCCGAGCTCCTATAATTCACCCCTCCACTTT
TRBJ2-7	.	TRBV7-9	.	CASSRTGTPYEQYF	TGTGCCAGCAGCCGCACAGGGACCCCCTACGAGCAGTACTTC
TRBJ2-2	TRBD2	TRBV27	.	CASSLLAGGVGELFF	TGTGCCAGCAGTTTACTTGCGGGGGGGGTCGGGGAGCTGTTTTTT
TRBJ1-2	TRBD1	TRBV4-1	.	CASSQDGKPLDRVTTAYGYTF	TGCGCCAGCAGCCAAGACGGGAAACCTTTGGACAGGGTTACAACGGCCTATGGCTACACCTTC
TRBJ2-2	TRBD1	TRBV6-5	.	CASSRDRGNTGELFF	TGTGCCAGCAGTCGCGACAGGGGGAACACCGGGGAGCTGTTTTTT
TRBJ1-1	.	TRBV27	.	CASSLFPRGVGTEAFF	TGTGCCAGCAGTTTGTTTCCCAGGGGAGTCGGCACTGAAGCTTTCTTT
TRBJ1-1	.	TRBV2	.	CASSEQNTEAFF	TGTGCCAGCAGCGAACAAAACACTGAAGCTTTCTTT
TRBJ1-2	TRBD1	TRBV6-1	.	CASSRTGPFYGYTF	TGTGCCAGCAGTCGGACAGGGCCCTTCTATGGCTACACCTTC
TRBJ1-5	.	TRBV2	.	CASSARTAGNQPQHF	TGTGCCAGCAGTGCTCGGACGGCGGGAAATCAGCCCCAGCATTTT
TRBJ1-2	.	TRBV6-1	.	CARGTRGEGGYTF	TGTGCCAGAGGGACAAGGGGGGAGGGGGGCTACACCTTC
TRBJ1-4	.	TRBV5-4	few	CASSPGGTNEKLFF	TGTGCCAGCAGCCCGGGTGGAACTAATGAAAAACTGTTTTTT
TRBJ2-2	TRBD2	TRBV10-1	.	CASSDTRPRLAGGTGELFF	TGCGCCAGCAGTGACACCAGGCCCAGACTAGCGGGAGGCACCGGGGAGCTGTTTTTT
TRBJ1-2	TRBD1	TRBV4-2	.	CASSQGTGIWGYTF	TGTGCCAGCAGCCAAGGGACAGGAATATGGGGCTACACCTTC
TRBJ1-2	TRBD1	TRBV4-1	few	CASSQASGQERGYTF	TGCGCCAGCAGCCAAGCTTCGGGACAGGAGAGGGGCTACACCTTC
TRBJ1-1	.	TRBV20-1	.	CSAARTGPAFF	TGCAGTGCCGCACGAACAGGTCCAGCTTTCTTT
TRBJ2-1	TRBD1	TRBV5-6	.	CASSWTGNEQFF	TGTGCCAGCAGCTGGACAGGAAATGAGCAGTTCTTC
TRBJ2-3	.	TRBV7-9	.	CASSPRRGTDTQYF	TGTGCCAGCAGCCCTAGGCGGGGCACAGATACGCAGTATTTT
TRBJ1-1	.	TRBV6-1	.	CATSRGLSEAFF	TGTGCCACATCTAGAGGGCTGAGTGAAGCTTTCTTT
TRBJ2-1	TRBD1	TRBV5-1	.	CASSIAGQGYNEQFF	TGCGCCAGCTCGATTGCGGGACAGGGGTACAATGAGCAGTTCTTC
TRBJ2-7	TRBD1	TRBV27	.	CASSGGTGLPYEQYF	TGTGCCAGCAGTGGGGGGACAGGACTTCCCTACGAGCAGTACTTC
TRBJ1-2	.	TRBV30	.	CAWTVTGTNYGYTF	TGTGCCTGGACCGTAACCGGGACTAACTATGGCTACACCTTC
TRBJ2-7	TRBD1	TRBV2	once	CASSEAGGQGAYEQYF	TGTGCCAGCAGTGAAGCGGGTGGTCAGGGGGCCTACGAGCAGTACTTC
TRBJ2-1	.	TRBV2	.	CASQALGGKVERTSNEQFF	TGTGCCAGCCAGGCCCTGGGTGGAAAGGTGGAGAGAACTAGTAATGAGCAGTTCTTC
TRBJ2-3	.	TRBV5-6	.	CASSSLIDRTDTQYF	TGTGCCAGCAGCTCCCTGATAGACAGAACAGATACGCAGTATTTT
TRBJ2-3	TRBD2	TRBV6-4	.	CASSLTPTLAGSLTDTQYF	TGTGCCAGCAGTCTCACTCCTACCCTAGCGGGATCTCTGACAGATACGCAGTATTTT
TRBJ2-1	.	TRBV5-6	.	CASSDKFGNEQFF	TGTGCCAGCAGCGATAAATTCGGGAATGAGCAGTTCTTC
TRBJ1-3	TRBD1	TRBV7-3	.	CASSLTGTGSGNTIYF	TGTGCCAGCAGCTTAACCGGGACAGGGAGCGGAAACACCATATATTTT
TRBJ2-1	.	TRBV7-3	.	CASSPRVSGYNEQFF	TGTGCCAGCAGCCCTCGGGTTAGCGGCTACAATGAGCAGTTCTTC
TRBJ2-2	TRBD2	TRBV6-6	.	CASSTTSRTTGELFF	TGTGCCAGCAGTACGACTAGCCGGACCACCGGGGAGCTGTTTTTT
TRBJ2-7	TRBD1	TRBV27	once	CASSPRTGGYEQYF	TGTGCCAGCAGTCCCCGGACAGGGGGCTACGAGCAGTACTTC
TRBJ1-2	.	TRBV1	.	CTSSRPQGPSYGYTF	TGCACCAGCAGCCGCCCACAGGGACCAAGCTATGGCTACACCTTC
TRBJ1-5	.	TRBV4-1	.	CASSPTGGGNQPQHF	TGCGCCAGCAGCCCGACGGGCGGGGGCAATCAGCCCCAGCATTTT
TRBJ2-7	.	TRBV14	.	CASSQASSYEQYF	TGTGCCAGCAGCCAAGCCAGCTCCTACGAGCAGTACTTC
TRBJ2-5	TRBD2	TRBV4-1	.	CASSHPGREGRQETQYF	TGCGCCAGCAGCCATCCCGGGCGGGAGGGACGACAAGAGACCCAGTACTTC
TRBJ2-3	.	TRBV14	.	CASSRRLGDVTDTQYF	TGTGCCAGCAGCCGTCGACTAGGAGACGTCACAGATACGCAGTATTTT
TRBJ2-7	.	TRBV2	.	CASSEDYQYEQYF	TGTGCCAGCAGTGAAGACTACCAATACGAGCAGTACTTC
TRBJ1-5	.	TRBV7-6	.	CASNHRGNQPQHF	TGTGCCAGCAATCACAGGGGCAATCAGCCCCAGCATTTT
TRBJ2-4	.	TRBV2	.	CASSEGHPIKNIQYF	TGTGCCAGCAGTGAGGGACACCCTATAAAAAACATTCAGTACTTC
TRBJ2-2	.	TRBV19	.	CASSATGRIAGELFF	TGTGCCAGTAGTGCCACAGGGAGAATCGCCGGGGAGCTGTTTTTT
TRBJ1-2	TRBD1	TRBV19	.	CASSFGQGVHGYTF	TGTGCCAGTAGTTTCGGACAGGGGGTACATGGCTACACCTTC
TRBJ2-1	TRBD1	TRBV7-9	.	CSSSSLDRADNEQFF	TGTTCCAGCAGCTCTTTGGACAGGGCTGACAATGAGCAGTTCTTC
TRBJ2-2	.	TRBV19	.	CASSILSGYTGELFF	TGTGCCAGTAGTATTTTATCAGGGTACACCGGGGAGCTGTTTTTT